This T cell receptor beta chain was recorded in a study of tumor and adjacent non-tumor tissue in lung cancer. This clonotype was detected a few times. Its antigen is unknown. CDR1 and CDR2 (germline): SGHRS, YFSETQ. V gave up 4 bases and J gave up 0 bases, with 6 bases separating them. The CDR3 runs 13 residues. Study-wide findings and caveats: TCR diversity was significantly greater in tumor than normal lung tissue.

The template was RNA from unsorted bulk tissue. TCRbeta libraries were built with three rounds of nested PCR, modified from ARM-PCR. Using its own MiXCR run on the multiplex PCR reads, TCRdb lists one record per CDR3 protein. The sample includes about 140,000 distinct CDR3 sequences, around 66% of them seen just once. The origin of this receptor is a man aged 60 to 75 with small cell lung cancer. Sequencing was performed on lung tumor tissue. V is TRBV5-1 and J is TRBJ2-3, with D uncertain. For the CDR3, the DNA is TGCGCCAGCAGCGAAATCAGCACAGATACGCAGTATTTT. Amino acids: CASSEISTDTQYF.